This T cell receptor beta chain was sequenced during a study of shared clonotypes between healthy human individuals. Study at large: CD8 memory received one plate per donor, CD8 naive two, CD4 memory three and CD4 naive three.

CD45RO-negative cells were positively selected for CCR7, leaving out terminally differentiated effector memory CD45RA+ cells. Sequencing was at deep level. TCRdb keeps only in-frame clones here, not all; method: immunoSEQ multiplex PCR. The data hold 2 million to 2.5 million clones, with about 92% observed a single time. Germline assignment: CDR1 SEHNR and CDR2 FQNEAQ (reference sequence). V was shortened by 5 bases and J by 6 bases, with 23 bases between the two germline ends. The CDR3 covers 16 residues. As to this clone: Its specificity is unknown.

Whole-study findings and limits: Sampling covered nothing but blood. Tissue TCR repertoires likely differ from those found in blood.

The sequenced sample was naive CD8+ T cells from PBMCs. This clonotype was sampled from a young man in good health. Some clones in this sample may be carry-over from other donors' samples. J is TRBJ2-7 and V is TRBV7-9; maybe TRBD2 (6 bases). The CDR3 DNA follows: TGTGCCAGCAGCGTTACGGAGGGACCGAAGTCATCCGAGCAGTACTTC. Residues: CASSVTEGPKSSEQYF.